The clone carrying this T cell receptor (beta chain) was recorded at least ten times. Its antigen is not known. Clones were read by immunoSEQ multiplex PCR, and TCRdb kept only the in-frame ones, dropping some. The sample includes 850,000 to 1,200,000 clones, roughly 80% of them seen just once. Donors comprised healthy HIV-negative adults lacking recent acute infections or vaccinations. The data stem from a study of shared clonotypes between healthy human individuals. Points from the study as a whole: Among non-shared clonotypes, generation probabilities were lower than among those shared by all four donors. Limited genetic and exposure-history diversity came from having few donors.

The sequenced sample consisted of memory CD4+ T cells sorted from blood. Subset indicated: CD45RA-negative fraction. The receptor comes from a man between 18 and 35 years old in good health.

CDR3 in amino acids: CASSGGTSGRGEQFF. DNA for the CDR3: TGTGCCAGCAGCGGAGGGACTAGCGGGAGGGGCGAGCAGTTCTTC. The genes are TRBV5-5 and TRBJ2-1, with 16 bases that match TRBD2. There are 15 residues in the CDR3. With 4 bases clipped from V and 10 bases from J, the junction kept 5 bases outside the gene matches. Germline V gene data show CDR1 as SGHKS and CDR2 as YYEKEE (reference sequence).